Here is one TCR beta chain with its context. Its antigen is as yet unknown. Assay execution proceeded at the deep level. TCRdb's copy holds only in-frame clones and misses some; the assay was immunoSEQ multiplex PCR. The table shows approximately 88,000 clones, with 60% to 70% occurring only once. The sample originates from a study of shared clonotypes between healthy human individuals. Turning to the study itself: Used for every donor were three CD4 naive, three CD4 memory, two CD8 naive and one CD8 memory plate. Findings of the study overall: Among non-shared clonotypes, generation probabilities were lower than among those shared by all four donors. Across subsets, estimated richness was generally greater for naive than for memory populations.

The ends lost 4 bases at V and 0 bases at J; junction bases unmatched: 7. Looked up from germline, CDR1 is SGDLS and CDR2 is YYNGEE. CDR3 length equals 16 residues. The chain joins TRBV9 to TRBJ2-7; 10 bases line up with TRBD2. Material for sequencing was memory CD8+ T cells sorted from blood. Subset: CD45RO+ cells pooled with CCR7-negative TemRA cells. The receptor was isolated from a man aged 30-40 years in good health. The DNA for the CDR3 is TGTGCCAGCAGCCCAAGGACTAGCGGTAGCTCCTACGAGCAGTACTTC. This gives the protein CASSPRTSGSSYEQYF.